What follows are 19 T cell receptor beta chains derived from one specimen sequenced in a study of cytomegalovirus exposure and HLA in healthy donors. The PCR ran on 60 Vbeta and 13 Jbeta primers. Libraries were prepared by immunoSEQ multiplex PCR; TCRdb keeps only in-frame clonotypes and omits some of them. Of fewer than 120,000 clones in the sample, 76% were seen once. Sequencing input: PBMCs. The receptors derive from a man in his thirties or forties in good health and CMV-seropositive.

V is TRBV28 and J is TRBJ1-2; D is uncertain. V lost 5 bases, J lost 5 bases, and 18 bases lay in between. Germline CDR1 and CDR2: MDHEN and SYDVKM. CDR3 size: 15 residues. The CDR3 region has the DNA TGTGCCAGCAGTGGCGGCTTAAGCGGACCTTATGGCTACACCTTC. Its translation: CASSGGLSGPYGYTF.

The V and J genes are TRBV27 and TRBJ2-7, with D possibly TRBD1 on 5 matching bases. Trimming removed 4 bases from V and 0 bases from J, with 16 bases in between. There are 16 residues in the CDR3. The V gene's germline CDR1 is MNHEY and CDR2 SMNVEV (reference sequence). CDR3 sequence: CASSSQGHERSYEQYF. The CDR3 nucleotides read TGTGCCAGCAGTTCCCAGGGCCATGAGCGCTCCTACGAGCAGTACTTC.

This clone has more than one count but fewer than ten. This chain connects TRBV2 to TRBJ1-6, with TRBD1 matching over 8 bases. The CDR3 length is 16 residues. V trimming: 1 base; J trimming: 7 bases; junction bases outside the gene matches: 6. Germline-derived CDR1 and CDR2 are SNHLY and FYNNEI. As DNA, the CDR3 is TGTGCCAGCAGTGAAGTTGGACAGGGTCGGAATTCACCCCTCCACTTT. Translation gives CASSEVGQGRNSPLHF.

The sample holds a few counts of this clone. The J gene is TRBJ1-2, the V gene TRBV6-1; 9 bases are shared with TRBD1. Germline CDR1 MNHNS, CDR2 SASEGT. CDR3 length: 13 amino acids. Trimming cost V 6 bases and J 7 bases; bases outside gene matches: 6. The CDR3 here is CASRGTGLSGYTF. The CDR3 DNA reads TGTGCCAGCAGGGGGACAGGGCTTAGTGGCTACACCTTC.

In regard to this clone: Other DNA sequences in the sample encode the same CDR3. The V call is TRBV28, the J call TRBJ1-2; 9 bases fit TRBD1. Germline lookup yields CDR1 MDHEN and CDR2 SYDVKM. V was pared by 6 bases and J by 6 bases, with 5 bases of the junction left unmatched. This CDR3 spans 13 amino acids. CDR3 protein: CASSPGQGNGYTF. CDR3 nucleotide sequence: TGTGCCAGCAGCCCGGGACAGGGAAATGGCTACACCTTC.

The chain is built from TRBV4-3 and TRBJ1-4, with D perhaps matching TRBD1 (5 bases). The CDR3 contains 15 residues. Per the germline V gene, CDR1 is LGHNA and CDR2 is YSLEER. The ends were cut back, 1 base at V and 10 bases at J, with 16 bases in the middle. The CDR3, as DNA: TGCGCCAGCAGCCAAGGGGCCAGGGAGGGATTAAAACTGTTTTTT. Translating it yields CASSQGAREGLKLFF.

CDR3 nucleotides: TGTGCCAGTACCAATGAAGGGGGAGCAGAGACCCAGTACTTC. Translating gives CASTNEGGAETQYF. This rearrangement joins TRBV19 to TRBJ2-5; tentative D call: TRBD1 (6 bases). Trimming left V 7 bases short and J 4 bases short, with 16 bases between. CDR1 LNHDA and CDR2 SQIVND come from the germline V gene (reference sequence). CDR3 length: 14 residues.

This chain links TRBV4-1 with TRBJ1-2, with TRBD1 matching over 7 bases. The CDR3 extends over 16 amino acids. Germline V gives CDR1 MGHRA, CDR2 YSYEKL. V was clipped by 2 bases and J by 4 bases; unmatched bases: 10. The CDR3 DNA is TGCGCCAGCAGCCAAACAACGGGACAGAGATCCTATGGCTACACCTTC. This gives the protein CASSQTTGQRSYGYTF.

The V and J genes are TRBV28 and TRBJ2-5, with D possibly being TRBD2 (5 bases). V was clipped by 6 bases and J by 1 base, with 18 bases between them. CDR3 length: 16 amino acids. The germline V gene encodes CDR1 MDHEN and CDR2 SYDVKM. The chain's CDR3 is CASSLGGSGFQETQYF. The CDR3 bases are TGTGCCAGCAGCCTGGGCGGGTCGGGGTTCCAAGAGACCCAGTACTTC.

This sequence joins TRBV2 and TRBJ2-5, with D perhaps TRBD2 (6 bases). The CDR3 is 16 residues long. V was pared by 1 base and J by 0 bases, with 12 bases between. The germline gives CDR1 SNHLY, CDR2 FYNNEI. CDR3 in amino acids: CASSEEGSGYQETQYF. For the CDR3, the DNA is TGTGCCAGCAGTGAAGAAGGTAGCGGTTACCAAGAGACCCAGTACTTC.

The chain couples TRBV11-2 to TRBJ2-5; perhaps TRBD2 as D (5 bases). CDR1 is SGHAT and CDR2 is FQNNGV in the germline V gene. The V end lost 3 bases, the J end lost 2 bases, and 13 bases lay between the germline ends. This CDR3 region has 15 residues. CDR3 coding DNA: TGTGCCAGCAGCTTCTGGGGAGATCCTCAAGAGACCCAGTACTTC. Translating it yields CASSFWGDPQETQYF. The entire variable domain, with the rest obtained from reference TRBV11-2 and TRBJ2-5, is as follows: EAGVAQSPRYKIIEKRQSVAFWCNPISGHATLYWYQQILGQGPKLLIQFQNNGVVDDSQLPKDRFSAERLKGVDSTLKIQPAKLEDSAVYLCASSFWGDPQETQYFGPGTRLLVL.

The chain joins TRBV11-2 to TRBJ1-6, with no clear D. Germline CDR1 is SGHAT and CDR2 is FQNNGV. The V and J ends lost 8 bases and 0 bases respectively, with 20 bases between them. CDR3 length equals 18 residues. The CDR3 loop is CASRAPGTTSSYNSPLHF. CDR3 nucleotide sequence: TGTGCCAGCCGAGCCCCCGGCACCACTAGCTCCTATAATTCACCCCTCCACTTT.

CDR3 DNA: TGTGCCAGCGGAAACAGGGGCCCCTCCTACGAGCAGTACTTC. It specifies CASGNRGPSYEQYF. The chain recombines TRBV27 with TRBJ2-7, with 7 bases that match TRBD1. The CDR3 runs to 14 residues. Germline loops: CDR1 MNHEY, CDR2 SMNVEV (reference sequence). After removal of 8 bases from V and 0 bases from J, the junction contained 7 bases not matched to a gene.

This clone was found a few times. The chain couples TRBV6-6 to TRBJ2-7; no clear D. The CDR3 has 14 amino acids. In germline, CDR1 is MNHNY, CDR2 SVGAGI (reference sequence). With 0 bases removed from V and 3 bases from J, the gap between germline ends came to 9 bases. CDR3 sequence: CASSYSRKYYEQYF. The CDR3 DNA reads TGTGCCAGCAGTTACTCGAGGAAGTACTACGAGCAGTACTTC.

This clone was seen just once. The J gene is TRBJ1-3, the V gene TRBV23-1; D gene ambiguous. TRBV23-1 is an ORF, with its function uncertain. The ends were cut back, 8 bases at V and 0 bases at J, with 14 bases in the middle. The CDR3 spans 15 residues. The chain's CDR3 is CASCRGSFSGNTIYF. The DNA of the CDR3 is TGCGCCAGCTGCCGAGGCAGCTTCTCTGGAAACACCATATATTTT.

V and J are TRBV27 and TRBJ1-1, with no clear D. V was clipped by 0 bases and J by 8 bases, with 13 bases between them. The germline V gene has CDR1 MNHEY and CDR2 SMNVEV (reference sequence). There are 14 residues in the CDR3. The CDR3 reads CASSLSGRYAEAFF. The CDR3 DNA reads as TGTGCCAGCAGTTTATCGGGCCGTTATGCGGAAGCTTTCTTT.

The genes are TRBV28 and TRBJ2-5; D might be TRBD2 (5 bases). This CDR3 has 14 amino acids. CDR1 and CDR2 from the germline V gene are MDHEN and SYDVKM. V was trimmed by 2 bases and J by 5 bases, leaving 12 bases between them. CDR3 sequence: CASSLPHRGETQYF. The CDR3 coding sequence is TGTGCCAGCAGTTTACCCCACCGCGGGGAGACCCAGTACTTC.

This clone has only a few counts. J is TRBJ2-1 and V is TRBV2; 7 nucleotides agree with TRBD2. V was clipped by 6 bases and J by 2 bases; unmatched bases: 1. The CDR3 has 13 amino acids. Germline V gene sequence: CDR1 SNHLY, CDR2 FYNNEI. The CDR3 protein is CASRLAAYNEQFF. For the CDR3, the DNA is TGTGCCAGCAGGCTAGCGGCCTACAATGAGCAGTTCTTC.

The chain couples TRBV28 to TRBJ1-2; 7 bases map to TRBD1. The CDR3 runs 15 residues. V dropped 4 bases and J dropped 3; count of bases not matched to a gene: 8. The V gene's germline CDR1 is MDHEN and CDR2 SYDVKM. The CDR3 DNA reads as TGTGCCAGCAGTTCGCTTGAGGGACAGCACTATGGCTACACCTTC. Amino acid sequence: CASSSLEGQHYGYTF.